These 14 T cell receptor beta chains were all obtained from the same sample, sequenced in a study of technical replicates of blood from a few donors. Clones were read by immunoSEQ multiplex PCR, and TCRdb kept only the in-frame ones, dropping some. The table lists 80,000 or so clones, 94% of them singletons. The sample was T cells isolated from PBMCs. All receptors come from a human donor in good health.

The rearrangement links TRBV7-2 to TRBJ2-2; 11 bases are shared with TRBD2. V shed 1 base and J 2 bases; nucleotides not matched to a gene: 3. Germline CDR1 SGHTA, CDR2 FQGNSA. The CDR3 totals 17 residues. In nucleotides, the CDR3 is TGTGCCAGCAGCTTAGTCGGGACTAGCGGTAACACCGGGGAGCTGTTTTTT. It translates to CASSLVGTSGNTGELFF.

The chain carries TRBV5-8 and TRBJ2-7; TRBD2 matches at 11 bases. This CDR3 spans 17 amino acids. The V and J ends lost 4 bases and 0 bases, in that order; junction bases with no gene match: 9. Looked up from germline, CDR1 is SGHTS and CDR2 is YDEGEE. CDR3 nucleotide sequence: TGTGCCAGCAGCGAAACTAGCGGGAGTTTCCCCTCCTACGAGCAGTACTTC. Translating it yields CASSETSGSFPSYEQYF.

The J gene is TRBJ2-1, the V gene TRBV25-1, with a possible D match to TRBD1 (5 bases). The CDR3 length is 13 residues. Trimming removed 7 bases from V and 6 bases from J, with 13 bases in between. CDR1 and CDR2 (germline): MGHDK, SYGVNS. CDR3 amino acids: CASTRGLGNEQFF. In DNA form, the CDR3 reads TGTGCCAGCACAAGGGGATTGGGCAATGAGCAGTTCTTC.

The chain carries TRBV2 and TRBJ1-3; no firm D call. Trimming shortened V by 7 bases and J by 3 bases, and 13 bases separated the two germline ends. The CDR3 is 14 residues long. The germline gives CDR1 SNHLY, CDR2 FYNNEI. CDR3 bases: TGTGCCAGCATAGGCGGGGTATTTGGAAACACCATATATTTT. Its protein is CASIGGVFGNTIYF.

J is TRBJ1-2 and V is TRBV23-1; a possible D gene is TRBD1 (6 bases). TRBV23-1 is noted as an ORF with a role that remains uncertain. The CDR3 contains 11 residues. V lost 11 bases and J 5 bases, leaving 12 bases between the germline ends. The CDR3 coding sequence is TGCGCCGGATACAGGGAATATGGCTACACCTTC. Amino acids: CAGYREYGYTF.

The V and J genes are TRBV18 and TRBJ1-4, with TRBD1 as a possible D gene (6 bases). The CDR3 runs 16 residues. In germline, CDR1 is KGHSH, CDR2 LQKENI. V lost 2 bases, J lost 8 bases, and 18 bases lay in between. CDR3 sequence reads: CASSPEAPGAHEKLFF. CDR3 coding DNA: TGTGCCAGCTCACCAGAGGCCCCAGGGGCACACGAAAAACTGTTTTTT.

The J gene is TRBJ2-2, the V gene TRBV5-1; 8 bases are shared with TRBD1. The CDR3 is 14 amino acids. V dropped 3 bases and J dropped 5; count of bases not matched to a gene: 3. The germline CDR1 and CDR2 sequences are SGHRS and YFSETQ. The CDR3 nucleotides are TGCGCCAGCAGCTCGAACAGGGGGACCGGGGAGCTGTTTTTT. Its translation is CASSSNRGTGELFF.

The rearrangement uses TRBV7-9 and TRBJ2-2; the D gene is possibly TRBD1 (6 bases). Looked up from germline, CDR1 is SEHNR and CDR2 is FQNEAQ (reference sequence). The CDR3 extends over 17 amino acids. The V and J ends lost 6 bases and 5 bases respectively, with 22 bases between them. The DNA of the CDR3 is TGTGCCAGCAGTGACCCCGGGACACAAACGGCGACCGGGGAGCTGTTTTTT. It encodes CASSDPGTQTATGELFF.

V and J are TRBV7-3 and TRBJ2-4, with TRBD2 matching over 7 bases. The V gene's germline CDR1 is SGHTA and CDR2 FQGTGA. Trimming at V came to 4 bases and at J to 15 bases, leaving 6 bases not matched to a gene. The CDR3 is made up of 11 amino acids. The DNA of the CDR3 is TGTGCCAGCAGCTCCGGGACTATTTGGTACTTC. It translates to CASSSGTIWYF.

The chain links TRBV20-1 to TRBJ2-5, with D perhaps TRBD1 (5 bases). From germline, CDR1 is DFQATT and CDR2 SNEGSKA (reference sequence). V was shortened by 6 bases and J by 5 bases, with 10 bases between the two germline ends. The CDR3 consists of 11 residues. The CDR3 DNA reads TGCAGTGCCAGGCCAGGGGAGACCCAGTACTTC. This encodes CSARPGETQYF.

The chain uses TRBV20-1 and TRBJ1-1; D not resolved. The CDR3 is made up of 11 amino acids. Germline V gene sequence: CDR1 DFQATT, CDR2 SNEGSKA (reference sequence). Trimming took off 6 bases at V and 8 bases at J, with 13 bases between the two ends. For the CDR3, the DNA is TGCAGTGCAAAGAAATTACTGGAAGCTTTCTTT. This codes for CSAKKLLEAFF.

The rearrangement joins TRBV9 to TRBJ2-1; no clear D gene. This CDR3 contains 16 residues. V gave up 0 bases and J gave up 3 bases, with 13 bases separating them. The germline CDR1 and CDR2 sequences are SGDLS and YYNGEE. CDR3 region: CASSVGALEVYNEQFF. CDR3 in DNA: TGTGCCAGCAGCGTAGGGGCCCTGGAAGTCTACAATGAGCAGTTCTTC. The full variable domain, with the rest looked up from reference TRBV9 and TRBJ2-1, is DSGVTQTPKHLITATGQRVTLRCSPRSGDLSVYWYQQSLDQGLQFLIQYYNGEERAKGNILERFSAQQFPDLHSELNLSSLELGDSALYFCASSVGALEVYNEQFFGPGTRLTVL.

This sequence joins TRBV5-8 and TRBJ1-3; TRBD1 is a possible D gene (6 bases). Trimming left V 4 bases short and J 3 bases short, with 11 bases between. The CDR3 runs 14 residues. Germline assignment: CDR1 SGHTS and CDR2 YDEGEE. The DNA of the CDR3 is TGTGCCAGCAGCCCTCAGGGGTTTGGAAACACCATATATTTT. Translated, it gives CASSPQGFGNTIYF. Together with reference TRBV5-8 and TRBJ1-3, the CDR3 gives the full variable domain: EAGVTQSPTHLIKTRGQQATLRCSPISGHTSVYWYQQALGLGLQFLLWYDEGEERNRGNFPPRFSGRQFPNYSSELNVNALELEDSALYLCASSPQGFGNTIYFGEGSWLTVV.

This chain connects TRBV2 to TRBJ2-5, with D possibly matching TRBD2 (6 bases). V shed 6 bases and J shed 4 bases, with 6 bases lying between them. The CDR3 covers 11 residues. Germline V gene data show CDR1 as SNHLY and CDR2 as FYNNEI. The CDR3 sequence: CASRGGETQYF. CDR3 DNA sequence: TGTGCCAGCAGGGGGGGAGAGACCCAGTACTTC.